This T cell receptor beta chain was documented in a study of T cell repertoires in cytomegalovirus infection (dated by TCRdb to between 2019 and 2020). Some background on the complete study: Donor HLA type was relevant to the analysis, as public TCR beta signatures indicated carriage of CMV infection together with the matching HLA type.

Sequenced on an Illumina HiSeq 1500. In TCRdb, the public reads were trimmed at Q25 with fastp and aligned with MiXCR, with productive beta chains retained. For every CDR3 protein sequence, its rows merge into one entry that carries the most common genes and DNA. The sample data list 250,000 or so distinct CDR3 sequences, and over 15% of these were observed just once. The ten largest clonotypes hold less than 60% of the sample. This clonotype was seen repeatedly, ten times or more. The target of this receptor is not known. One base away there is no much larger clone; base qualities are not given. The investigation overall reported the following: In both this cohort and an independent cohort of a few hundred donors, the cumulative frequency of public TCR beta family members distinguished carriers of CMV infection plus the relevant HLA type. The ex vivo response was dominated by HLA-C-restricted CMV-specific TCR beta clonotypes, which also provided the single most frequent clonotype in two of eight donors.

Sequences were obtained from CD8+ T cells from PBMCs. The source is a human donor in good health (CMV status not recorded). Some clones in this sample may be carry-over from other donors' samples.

DNA sequence: TGTGCCAGCAGTGAAGGAGCGGGAGTCACCGGGGAGCTGTTTTTT. The translation is CASSEGAGVTGELFF. The rearrangement combines TRBV6-1 with TRBJ2-2, with TRBD2 matching 8 junction bases. V trim: 1 base; J trim: 4 bases; unmatched bases: 2. From a lookup of the germline V gene, CDR1 and CDR2 are MNHNS and SASEGT. Inclusive of the bounding cysteine and phenylalanine, the CDR3 is 15 residues long. Just the 45-base CDR3 DNA is kept, in frame starting at base 1.